The 10 T cell receptor beta chains below all came from one sample that was sequenced in a study of T cell responses to AZD1222 COVID-19 vaccine. Data came from immunoSEQ multiplex PCR; TCRdb stores just in-frame clones and leaves some out. The sample records about 93,000 clones, 80% to 90% being singletons. The specimen was peripheral blood, collected 28 days after the second AZD1222 dose. All receptors come from an adult who received the AZD1222 COVID-19 vaccine.

J is TRBJ1-3 and V is TRBV6-1; D gene ambiguous. V was pared by 6 bases and J by 1 base, with 10 bases between. Germline lookup yields CDR1 MNHNS and CDR2 SASEGT. The CDR3 runs 14 residues. Here the CDR3 DNA reads TGTGCCAGCAGCCTGGACGGGTCTGGAAACACCATATATTTT. This encodes CASSLDGSGNTIYF.

The chain joins TRBV12-3 or TRBV12-4 to TRBJ1-2; D is undetermined. V shed 7 bases and J shed 8 bases, with 11 bases lying between them. The CDR3 consists of 11 residues. DNA of the CDR3: TGTGCCAGCAAGAGTATTGCCGGCTACACCTTC. It is translated as CASKSIAGYTF.

V usage is TRBV7-9 and J usage is TRBJ1-6; D possibly corresponds to TRBD1 (6 bases). V lost 5 bases, J lost 10 bases, and 12 bases lay in between. Germline V gene sequence: CDR1 SEHNR, CDR2 FQNEAQ (reference sequence). This CDR3 comprises 13 residues. The CDR3 sequence: CASSTQQGSPLHF. Written as DNA, the CDR3 is TGTGCCAGCAGCACACAACAGGGATCACCCCTCCACTTT.

This clone appeared a single time. The J gene is TRBJ2-1, the V gene TRBV5-4; 12 bases fit TRBD2. The CDR3 length is 15 residues. Germline loops: CDR1 SGHNT, CDR2 YYREEE (reference sequence). Trimming took 1 base from V and 10 from J; bases not matched to a gene: 6. DNA of the CDR3: TGTGCCAGCAGCTTGCGGCTAGCGGGAGGGACAGAGCAGTTCTTC. It is translated as CASSLRLAGGTEQFF. Using reference TRBV5-4 and TRBJ2-1 for the parts outside the CDR3, the full variable domain is ETGVTQSPTHLIKTRGQQVTLRCSSQSGHNTVSWYQQALGQGPQFIFQYYREEENGRGNFPPRFSGLQFPNYSSELNVNALELDDSALYLCASSLRLAGGTEQFFGPGTRLTVL.

V gene TRBV25-1 combines with J gene TRBJ1-6; weak D call: TRBD1 (6 bases). The CDR3 is made up of 16 amino acids. Germline values: CDR1 MGHDK, CDR2 SYGVNS. The ends were cut back, 2 bases at V and 6 bases at J, with 14 bases in the middle. The CDR3 bases are TGTGCCAGCAGTGAAGCCAGGGGTAGTGGTAATTCACCCCTCCACTTT. Its translation is CASSEARGSGNSPLHF.

The chain combines TRBV19 with TRBJ1-5, with 8 bases matching TRBD1. The CDR3 covers 15 residues. V dropped 9 bases and J dropped 3; count of bases not matched to a gene: 10. Germline V CDR1 and CDR2: LNHDA, SQIVND (reference sequence). The CDR3 DNA is TGTGCCAGCGACCCAGGACAGGGCCCCAATCAGCCCCAGCATTTT. Amino acid sequence: CASDPGQGPNQPQHF.

The V call is TRBV5-8, the J call TRBJ2-3, with D tentatively TRBD2 (5 bases). There are 15 residues in the CDR3. Trimming removed 5 bases from V and 5 bases from J, with 18 bases in between. Germline V lookup: CDR1 SGHTS, CDR2 YDEGEE. The CDR3: CASSTRPPRGDTQYF. CDR3 DNA: TGTGCCAGCAGTACTAGACCTCCCAGAGGAGATACGCAGTATTTT.

This sequence joins TRBV7-3 and TRBJ2-7; perhaps TRBD1 as D (6 bases). The ends were cut back, 0 bases at V and 0 bases at J, with 9 bases in the middle. CDR1 is SGHTA and CDR2 is FQGTGA in the germline V gene. The CDR3 totals 15 residues. Here the CDR3 reads CASSLTGGRSYEQYF. In DNA form, the CDR3 reads TGTGCCAGCAGCTTAACTGGGGGCCGCTCCTACGAGCAGTACTTC.

This clone was detected only once. The V call is TRBV18, the J call TRBJ1-6, with a weak D call TRBD1 (5 bases). V lost 4 bases to trimming and J lost 6 bases, with 13 bases between them. CDR1 is KGHSH, CDR2 LQKENI, per germline. The CDR3 sequence is 15 residues long. The CDR3 protein is CASSLTDGGNSPLHF. CDR3 DNA sequence: TGTGCCAGCTCACTGACAGATGGGGGTAATTCACCCCTCCACTTT.

The rearrangement uses TRBV19 and TRBJ2-1; D remains unclear. The germline CDR1 and CDR2 sequences are LNHDA and SQIVND (reference sequence). This CDR3 is 14 amino acids long. The ends were cut back, 1 base at V and 7 bases at J, with 11 bases in the middle. CDR3 DNA: TGTGCCAGTAGTATAGTTCCGGCTAGTAATGAGCAGTTCTTC. Protein product: CASSIVPASNEQFF.